This TCR beta chain came from a study of T cell responses to AZD1222 COVID-19 vaccine. Notes on the study in general: Two doses of AZD1222 preceded a rise in Spike-specific TCR breadth and depth. Mostly white British, mostly female donors; authors suggested clonal diversity may be underestimated. No repertoire was sampled before or during the peak T cell response, only after it.

This clone was detected once. The antigen is undetermined. The data were produced by immunoSEQ multiplex PCR, yet TCRdb's version contains in-frame clones alone and is incomplete. The sample contains around 130,000 clones, roughly 90% of which appear only once. CDR1 and CDR2 (germline): SEHNR, FQNEAQ (reference sequence). After removal of 5 bases from V and 2 bases from J, the junction contained 5 bases not matched to a gene. This CDR3 has 15 amino acids. This receptor was taken from an adult who received the MenACWY meningococcal vaccine as a control. This chain uses TRBV7-9 with TRBJ2-3; 9 bases map to TRBD2. The source material was peripheral blood, sampled 28 days after the second dose of the MenACWY control vaccine. The DNA for the CDR3 is TGTGCCAGCAGCGGACGCGGGGGGGCCACAGATACGCAGTATTTT. Protein product: CASSGRGGATDTQYF.